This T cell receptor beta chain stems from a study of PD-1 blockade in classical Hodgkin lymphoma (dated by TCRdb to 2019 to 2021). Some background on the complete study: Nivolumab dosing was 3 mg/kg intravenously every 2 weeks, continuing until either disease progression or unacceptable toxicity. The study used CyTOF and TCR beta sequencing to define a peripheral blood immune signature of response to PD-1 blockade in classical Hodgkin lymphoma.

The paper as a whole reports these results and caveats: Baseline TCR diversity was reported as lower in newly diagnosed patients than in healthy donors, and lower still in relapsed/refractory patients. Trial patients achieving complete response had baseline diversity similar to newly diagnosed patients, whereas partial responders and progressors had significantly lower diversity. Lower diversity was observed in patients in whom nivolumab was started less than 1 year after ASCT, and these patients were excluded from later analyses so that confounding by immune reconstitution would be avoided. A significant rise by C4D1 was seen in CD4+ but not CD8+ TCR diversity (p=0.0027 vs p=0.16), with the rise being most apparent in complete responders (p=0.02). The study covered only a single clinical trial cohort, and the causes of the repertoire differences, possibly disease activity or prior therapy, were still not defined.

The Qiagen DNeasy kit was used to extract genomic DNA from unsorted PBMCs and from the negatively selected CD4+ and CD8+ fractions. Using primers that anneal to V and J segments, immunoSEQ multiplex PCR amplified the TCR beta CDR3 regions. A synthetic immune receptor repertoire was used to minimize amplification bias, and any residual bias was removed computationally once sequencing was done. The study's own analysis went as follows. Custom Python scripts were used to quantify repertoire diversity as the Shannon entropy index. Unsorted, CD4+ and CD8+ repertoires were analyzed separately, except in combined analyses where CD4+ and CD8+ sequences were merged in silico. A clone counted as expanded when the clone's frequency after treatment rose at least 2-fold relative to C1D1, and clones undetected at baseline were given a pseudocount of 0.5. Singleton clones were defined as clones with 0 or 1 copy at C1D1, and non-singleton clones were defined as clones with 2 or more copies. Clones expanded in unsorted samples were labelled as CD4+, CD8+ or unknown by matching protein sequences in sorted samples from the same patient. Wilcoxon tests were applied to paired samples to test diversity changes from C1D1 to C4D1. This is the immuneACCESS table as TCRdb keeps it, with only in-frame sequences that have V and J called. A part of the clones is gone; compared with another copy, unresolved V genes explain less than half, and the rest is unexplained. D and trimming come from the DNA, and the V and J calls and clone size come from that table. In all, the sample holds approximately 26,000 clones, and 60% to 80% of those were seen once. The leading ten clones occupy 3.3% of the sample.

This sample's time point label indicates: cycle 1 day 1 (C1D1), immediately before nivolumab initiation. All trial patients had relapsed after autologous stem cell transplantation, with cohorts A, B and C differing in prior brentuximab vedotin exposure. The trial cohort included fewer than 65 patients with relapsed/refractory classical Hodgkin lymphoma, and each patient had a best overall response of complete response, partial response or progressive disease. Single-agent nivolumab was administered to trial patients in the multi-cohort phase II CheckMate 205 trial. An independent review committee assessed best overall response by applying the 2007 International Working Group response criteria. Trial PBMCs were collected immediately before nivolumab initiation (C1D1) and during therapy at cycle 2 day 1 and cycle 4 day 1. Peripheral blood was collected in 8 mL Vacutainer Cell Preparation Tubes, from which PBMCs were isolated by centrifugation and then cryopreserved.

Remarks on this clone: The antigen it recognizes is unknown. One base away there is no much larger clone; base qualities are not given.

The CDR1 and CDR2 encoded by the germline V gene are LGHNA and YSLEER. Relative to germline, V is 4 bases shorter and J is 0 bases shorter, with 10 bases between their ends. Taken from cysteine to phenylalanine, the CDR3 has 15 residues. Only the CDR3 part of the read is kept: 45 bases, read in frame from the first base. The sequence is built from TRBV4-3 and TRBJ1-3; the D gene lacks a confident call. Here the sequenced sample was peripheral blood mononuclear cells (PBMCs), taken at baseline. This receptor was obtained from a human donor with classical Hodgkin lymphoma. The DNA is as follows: TGCGCCAGCAGCCCCGACGGTTACTCTGGAAACACCATATATTTT. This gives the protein CASSPDGYSGNTIYF.